This entry lists 30 T cell receptor beta chains sequenced from one sample in a study of vaccination effects on CD4 cells after COVID-19 (dated by TCRdb to the early 2020s). After less than 13 days of culture, CD4+ T cells were isolated with the EasySep CD4+ T cell isolation kit. The library was produced with the immunoSEQ multiplex PCR assay. TCRdb retrieved this table from immuneACCESS and kept in-frame rearrangements only. Not all clones are present; in checked studies, unresolved V genes account for under half, and no reason is known for the remainder. The sample contains tens of thousands of clones, about 69% of them found a single time. 20% to 25% of the sample is held by the ten biggest clonotypes. These receptors' antigens are unknown. The sequencing here drew on CD4+ T cells from PBMCs cultured without peptide, taken before COVID-19 vaccination. Receptors were obtained from a human donor who had a prior SARS-CoV-2 infection.

V and J are TRBV11-3 and TRBJ2-2; D call uncertain. This CDR3 region has 15 residues. Germline-derived CDR1 and CDR2 are SGHNT and YENEEA. V lost 1 base to trimming and J lost 4 bases, with 10 bases between them. CDR3 nucleotide sequence: TGTGCCAGCAGCTTAGGGGGTTTTGGCACCGGGGAGCTGTTTTTT. Translating gives CASSLGGFGTGELFF.

The chain recombines TRBV7-3 with TRBJ2-2; 8 bases are shared with TRBD2. Looked up from germline, CDR1 is SGHTA and CDR2 is FQGTGA. J lost 6 bases, V lost 5 bases, and 8 bases had no gene match. This CDR3 spans 15 amino acids. CDR3 coding DNA: TGTGCCAGCAGCCAACGGGGGGGCAAAGCCGGGGAGCTGTTTTTT. It translates to CASSQRGGKAGELFF.

The V gene is TRBV3-1 (or the pseudogene TRBV3-2), the J gene TRBJ2-1; D call uncertain. CDR3 size: 14 residues. Germline CDR1 reads LGHDT; CDR2 reads YNNKEL (reference sequence). V dropped 2 bases and J dropped 6 bases, with 11 bases sitting between them. Here the CDR3 reads CASSQFLEGNEQFF. CDR3 in DNA: TGTGCCAGCAGCCAATTTCTAGAAGGCAATGAGCAGTTCTTC.

V usage is TRBV7-9 and J usage is TRBJ2-7, with D unresolved. V lost 0 bases to trimming and J lost 6 bases, with 12 bases between them. The CDR3 runs 14 residues. Germline CDR1 reads SEHNR; CDR2 reads FQNEAQ (reference sequence). CDR3 coding DNA: TGTGCCAGCAGCTTAGCGCGGTCCTCGGGCGAGCAGTACTTC. Encoded protein: CASSLARSSGEQYF.

This clone appeared once. DNA of the CDR3: TGTGCCAGCAGCTTCTCGGGAGTGATTAATTCACCCCTCCACTTT. This sequence encodes CASSFSGVINSPLHF. V and J are TRBV7-2 and TRBJ1-6; no definite D call. The CDR3 consists of 15 residues. Per the germline V gene, CDR1 is SGHTA and CDR2 is FQGNSA. Trimming took 3 bases from V and 6 from J, leaving 12 bases between them.

The rearrangement joins TRBV6-2 or TRBV6-3 to TRBJ2-7; the D gene is possibly TRBD2 (5 bases). The length of the CDR3 is 14 residues. V gave up 2 bases and J gave up 4 bases, with 12 bases separating them. Germline V gene lookup returns CDR1 MNHEY and CDR2 SVGEGT. The CDR3 DNA reads as TGTGCCAGCAGTTACGGCCGTGAGGGTTACGAGCAGTACTTC. This gives the protein CASSYGREGYEQYF.

The chain has TRBV6-9 and TRBJ1-4, with D perhaps matching TRBD1 (5 bases). Trimming stripped 7 bases from V and 0 bases from J, with 15 bases between. The CDR3 has 16 residues. CDR1 and CDR2 (germline): MNHGY, SVAAGI. The CDR3 sequence is CASTPGGDSTNEKLFF. CDR3 bases: TGTGCCAGCACACCCGGGGGGGATTCAACTAATGAAAAACTGTTTTTT.

The V call is TRBV6-5, the J call TRBJ2-3; D ambiguous. The CDR3 has 15 residues. Germline V gives CDR1 MNHEY, CDR2 SVGAGI. V was trimmed by 5 bases and J by 0 bases, leaving 12 bases between them. The CDR3 coding sequence is TGTGCCAGCAGTCCCATGTCCTATAGCACAGATACGCAGTATTTT. Translating gives CASSPMSYSTDTQYF.

In this sample, this clone turned up once. The chain recombines TRBV11-1 with TRBJ2-3, with 8 nucleotides matching TRBD2. The trim removed 5 bases at V and 8 bases at J, leaving 12 bases unmatched. Germline V gene data show CDR1 as SGHAT and CDR2 as FQDESV (reference sequence). CDR3 length equals 15 residues. CDR3 sequence reads: CASSPTTSAYGTQYF. The CDR3, as DNA: TGTGCCAGCAGCCCTACGACTAGCGCCTACGGTACGCAGTATTTT.

This clone was seen more than once but under ten times. V gene TRBV11-1 combines with J gene TRBJ2-7, with 12 bases that match TRBD2. Germline CDR1 is SGHAT and CDR2 is FQDESV (reference sequence). V shed 5 bases, J shed 2 bases, and the junction held 4 bases outside the gene matches. The CDR3 sequence is 15 residues long. The CDR3 nucleotides read TGTGCCAGCAGCACAGCTAGCGGGAGGGCCTACGAGCAGTACTTC. This gives the protein CASSTASGRAYEQYF.

This CDR3 is CASSAYRDGPGGSPLHF. The CDR3 bases are TGTGCCAGCAGTGCTTACCGGGACGGGCCGGGGGGGTCACCCCTCCACTTT. This rearrangement joins TRBV6-1 to TRBJ1-6, with D tentatively TRBD1 (5 bases). Germline CDR1 is MNHNS and CDR2 is SASEGT. The CDR3 is made up of 17 amino acids. Between the trimmed V and J ends, which lost 4 bases and 10 bases, there was a span of 23 bases.

This clone has just a few counts. This chain uses TRBV2 with TRBJ2-2; possible D gene TRBD2, 6 bases. Deletions cut 8 bases from V and 6 bases from J, with 22 bases between. The CDR3 extends over 16 amino acids. Germline CDR1 and CDR2: SNHLY and FYNNEI. The CDR3 loop is CASESPEGSQAGELFF. The DNA for the CDR3 is TGTGCCAGCGAGTCTCCGGAGGGGAGTCAGGCCGGGGAGCTGTTTTTT.

The chain carries TRBV5-1 and TRBJ2-7; 11 positions agree with TRBD2. V gave up 4 bases and J gave up 3 bases; unmatched junction bases: 9. There are 16 residues in the CDR3. The germline CDR1 and CDR2 sequences are SGHRS and YFSETQ. The CDR3 is CASSLFPGTSGYEQYF. CDR3 nucleotides: TGCGCCAGCAGCCTCTTTCCCGGGACTAGCGGCTACGAGCAGTACTTC.

The chain carries TRBV28 and TRBJ1-2, with a tentative D call TRBD1 (6 bases). In germline, CDR1 is MDHEN, CDR2 SYDVKM. Trimming pared 4 bases from V and 5 bases from J, leaving 14 bases between. The CDR3 contains 14 residues. CDR3 region: CASSSTGREYGYTF. The CDR3 nucleotides read TGTGCCAGCAGTTCTACAGGGAGGGAGTATGGCTACACCTTC.

This clone was counted between two and nine times. The V call is TRBV3-1 (or the pseudogene TRBV3-2), the J call TRBJ2-5, with D perhaps TRBD2 (6 bases). The CDR3 sequence is 18 residues long. Deletions cut 1 base from V and 0 bases from J, with 18 bases between. Germline V gene sequence: CDR1 LGHDT, CDR2 YNNKEL (reference sequence). The CDR3: CASSQVAGRWPYQETQYF. CDR3 bases: TGTGCCAGCAGCCAAGTCGCGGGGCGCTGGCCATACCAAGAGACCCAGTACTTC.

CDR3 sequence reads: CASSGGALETQYF. For the CDR3, the DNA is TGCGCCAGCAGCGGGGGGGCCCTTGAGACCCAGTACTTC. The chain couples TRBV5-1 to TRBJ2-5; D possibly corresponds to TRBD2 (7 bases). The germline gives CDR1 SGHRS, CDR2 YFSETQ. The CDR3 loop spans 13 amino acids. V shed 4 bases and J shed 5 bases, with 12 bases lying between them.

This clone has a handful of counts. V and J are TRBV18 and TRBJ2-7, with D tentatively TRBD1 or TRBD2 (5 bases each). Trimming removed 2 bases from V and 6 bases from J, with 17 bases in between. The length of the CDR3 is 15 residues. Germline loops: CDR1 KGHSH, CDR2 LQKENI. The CDR3 coding sequence is TGTGCCAGCTCACCAAGAGGGACGGCCGGTGGCGAGCAGTACTTC. This translates into CASSPRGTAGGEQYF. Full variable domain (outside the CDR3, taken from reference TRBV18 and TRBJ2-7): NAGVMQNPRHLVRRRGQEARLRCSPMKGHSHVYWYRQLPEEGLKFMVYLQKENIIDESGMPKERFSAEFPKEGPSILRIQQVVRGDSAAYFCASSPRGTAGGEQYFGPGTRLTVT.

J is TRBJ1-3 and V is TRBV9; 8 nucleotides align to TRBD1. This CDR3 spans 16 amino acids. Per germline, CDR1 SGDLS and CDR2 YYNGEE. V trimming: 4 bases; J trimming: 0 bases; junction bases outside the gene matches: 6. This CDR3 reads CASSSGQAYSGNTIYF. The CDR3 DNA is TGTGCCAGCAGCTCGGGACAGGCCTACTCTGGAAACACCATATATTTT.

The chain couples TRBV30 to TRBJ2-2, with unresolved D. V was pared by 0 bases and J by 4 bases, with 6 bases between. The CDR3 has 13 residues. The V gene's germline CDR1 is GTSNPN and CDR2 SVGIG (reference sequence). This CDR3 reads CAWSVQSTGELFF. The CDR3 nucleotides are TGTGCCTGGAGTGTTCAGAGCACCGGGGAGCTGTTTTTT.

J is TRBJ1-1 and V is TRBV6-5; D gene uncertain. V lost 6 bases to trimming and J lost 1 base, with 9 bases between them. There are 13 residues in the CDR3. Germline assignment: CDR1 MNHEY and CDR2 SVGAGI. The CDR3 region has the DNA TGTGCCAGCAGGCCCCAGGCGAACACTGAAGCTTTCTTT. This translates into CASRPQANTEAFF.

As concerns this clone: Other DNA sequences in the same sample also yield this CDR3. The rearrangement links TRBV5-4 to TRBJ2-5, with 11 bases matching TRBD2. Germline values: CDR1 SGHNT, CDR2 YYREEE (reference sequence). This CDR3 has 15 residues. The junction had 5 bases not matched to a gene; V was cut back by 3 bases and J by 4 bases. The chain's CDR3 is CASSSTSGGRETQYF. The CDR3 DNA sequence: TGTGCCAGCAGCTCCACTAGCGGGGGAAGAGAGACCCAGTACTTC.

The CDR3 reads CASSDTPSGRTDTQYF. The CDR3, as DNA: TGTGCCAGCAGCGATACTCCTAGCGGGAGGACAGATACGCAGTATTTT. The V call is TRBV11-2, the J call TRBJ2-3, with 11 bases aligning to TRBD2. The CDR3 extends over 16 amino acids. Germline values: CDR1 SGHAT, CDR2 FQNNGV. The ends lost 5 bases at V and 3 bases at J; junction bases unmatched: 7.

The chain combines TRBV5-1 with TRBJ2-5, with D uncertain. The length of the CDR3 is 11 residues. Germline assignment: CDR1 SGHRS and CDR2 YFSETQ. Trimming stripped 4 bases from V and 2 bases from J, with 3 bases between. CDR3 DNA: TGCGCCAGCAGCCAACAAGAGACCCAGTACTTC. Its protein is CASSQQETQYF.

This clone was detected a few times. The CDR3 region has the DNA TGTGCCAGCAGCCAACTGGGGGGCCCTTACGAGCAGTACTTC. Translating it yields CASSQLGGPYEQYF. The chain uses TRBV3-1 (or the pseudogene TRBV3-2) and TRBJ2-7; D might be TRBD1 or TRBD2, each matching 6 bases. This CDR3 has 14 amino acids. V was trimmed by 2 bases and J by 4 bases, leaving 12 bases between them. Germline CDR1 LGHDT, CDR2 YNNKEL (reference sequence).

The chain joins TRBV5-1 to TRBJ1-2, with 8 bases identical to TRBD1. The CDR3 sequence is 14 residues long. J lost 5 bases, V lost 4 bases, and 7 bases had no gene match. Germline CDR1 reads SGHRS; CDR2 reads YFSETQ. The CDR3 protein is CASSPQGARYGYTF. The CDR3 bases are TGCGCCAGCAGCCCTCAGGGGGCTAGGTATGGCTACACCTTC.

The gene calls are TRBV10-1 and TRBJ1-2, with 12 bases lining up with TRBD1. Germline V gene lookup returns CDR1 WNHNN and CDR2 SYGVQD (reference sequence). V lost 2 bases and J lost 3; bases outside the gene matches: 13. This CDR3 contains 19 residues. CDR3 residues: CASSEAVRDRGLRDYGYTF. The DNA for the CDR3 is TGCGCCAGCAGTGAGGCAGTACGGGACAGGGGGCTTCGCGACTATGGCTACACCTTC.

This chain uses TRBV6-2 or TRBV6-3 with TRBJ1-2; D perhaps matches TRBD1 (6 bases). Germline CDR1 reads MNHEY; CDR2 reads SVGEGT. The CDR3 length is 13 residues. V was shortened by 5 bases and J by 2 bases, with 9 bases between the two germline ends. CDR3 in amino acids: CASSRQANYGYTF. In DNA, the CDR3 is TGTGCCAGCAGTCGACAGGCGAACTATGGCTACACCTTC.

This sequence joins TRBV6-1 and TRBJ2-2; a weak D match, TRBD1 (6 bases). The CDR3 is made up of 17 amino acids. Trimming stripped 1 base from V and 3 bases from J, with 15 bases between. Looked up from germline, CDR1 is MNHNS and CDR2 is SASEGT. CDR3 DNA: TGTGCCAGCAGTGAAGGGTGGTTGGGGGCAGACACCGGGGAGCTGTTTTTT. Amino acids: CASSEGWLGADTGELFF.

The sample holds a few counts of this clone. V gene TRBV6-2 or TRBV6-3 combines with J gene TRBJ2-7, with D uncertain. The CDR3 runs 11 residues. From germline, CDR1 is MNHEY and CDR2 SVGEGT. Trimming stripped 2 bases from V and 4 bases from J, with 3 bases between. The CDR3 DNA follows: TGTGCCAGCAGTTACCAATACGAGCAGTACTTC. It is translated as CASSYQYEQYF.

CDR3 DNA sequence: TGTGCCAGTAGTATCCGACGGAATAACTATGGCTACACCTTC. Amino acid sequence: CASSIRRNNYGYTF. The rearrangement joins TRBV19 to TRBJ1-2; D gene ambiguous. V lost 3 bases and J 1 base, leaving 9 bases between the germline ends. CDR3 length equals 14 residues. Germline V gives CDR1 LNHDA, CDR2 SQIVND (reference sequence).